Presented here are 13 T cell receptor beta chains from one specimen sequenced in a study of CD8 T cells in ankylosing spondylitis. A single record per CDR3 protein comes from TCRdb applying MiXCR to the 5' RACE reads. The sample has 250,000 or so distinct CDR3 sequences, around a tenth seen once; the top ten hold under 8%. The sample comprised blood, either unsorted or a sorted T cell fraction (not recorded which). The receptors originated from a male donor with ankylosing spondylitis or in good health (not recorded which).

In this sample, this clonotype turned up a few times. V and J are TRBV21-1 and TRBJ2-4; TRBD1 is the table's D call and was not checked against the DNA. TRBV21-1 is flagged as a pseudogene. This CDR3 region has 15 residues. The DNA for the CDR3 is TGTGCCAGCAGCAAAGCGGACAGGTTTCTAAACATTCAGTACTTC. Amino acids: CASSKADRFLNIQYF.

This clonotype was recorded at least ten times. The V and J genes are TRBV4-2 and TRBJ2-7, with TRBD1 as a possible D gene (6 bases). This CDR3 contains 15 residues. The V end lost 0 bases, the J end lost 6 bases, and 15 bases lay between the germline ends. Germline V CDR1 and CDR2: LGHNA, YNFKEQ. The CDR3 spells CASSQDQAGEPEQYF. DNA for the CDR3: TGTGCCAGCAGCCAAGATCAAGCAGGGGAGCCCGAGCAGTACTTC.

This clonotype was counted only a few times. This chain links TRBV7-2 with TRBJ2-3; 7 nucleotides line up with TRBD1. V trimming: 6 bases; J trimming: 10 bases; junction bases outside the gene matches: 10. Per the germline V gene, CDR1 is SGHTA and CDR2 is FQGNSA. This CDR3 contains 13 residues. The CDR3 reads CASRVSGTEAQYF. The CDR3 DNA reads as TGTGCCAGCAGAGTCTCCGGGACAGAGGCGCAGTATTTT.

This clonotype was seen many times. This rearrangement joins TRBV6-5 to TRBJ1-2; TRBD1 matches at 9 bases. The CDR3 has 15 amino acids. Germline assignment: CDR1 MNHEY and CDR2 SVGAGI. The J segment lost 8 bases and the V segment lost 0 bases, leaving 7 bases of the junction unmatched. CDR3 region: CASSYSWTGDEGYTF. The CDR3 DNA reads as TGTGCCAGCAGTTACTCGTGGACAGGGGATGAGGGCTACACCTTC.

This clonotype has at least ten counts. J is TRBJ2-7 and V is TRBV29-1; D is possibly TRBD1 (6 bases). Per the germline V gene, CDR1 is SQVTM and CDR2 is ANQGSEA. The CDR3 length is 13 residues. The germline V and J ends were trimmed by 4 bases and 1 base, with 11 bases remaining between them. In nucleotides, the CDR3 is TGCAGCGTTGGGACAGACCGTTCCTACGAGCAGTACTTC. Amino acids: CSVGTDRSYEQYF.

This clonotype was found a few times. This chain joins TRBV7-2 and TRBJ2-3; possibly TRBD2 for D (5 bases). Trimming pared 6 bases from V and 2 bases from J, leaving 15 bases between. Germline V gene data show CDR1 as SGHTA and CDR2 as FQGNSA. This CDR3 is 15 amino acids long. The chain's CDR3 is CASSKDYRYTDTQYF. DNA for the CDR3: TGTGCCAGCAGTAAAGACTATAGGTACACAGATACGCAGTATTTT.

This clonotype was recorded at least ten times. This rearrangement joins TRBV20-1 to TRBJ1-1; possibly TRBD1 for D (5 bases). V shed 6 bases and J shed 11 bases, with 28 bases lying between them. There are 15 residues in the CDR3. Germline CDR1 reads DFQATT; CDR2 reads SNEGSKA (reference sequence). Written as DNA, the CDR3 is TGCAGTGCCTGGACACCTGTGACCAAAGAACTCTCCGCTTTCTTT. Protein sequence: CSAWTPVTKELSAFF.

The sample holds many counts of this clonotype. The V gene is TRBV15, the J gene TRBJ2-3; TRBD1 aligns across 8 bases. The CDR3 extends over 15 amino acids. Germline loops: CDR1 LNHNV, CDR2 YYDKDF (reference sequence). V shed 8 bases, J shed 4 bases, and the junction held 11 bases outside the gene matches. This CDR3 reads CATSLNGQGSDTQYF. The CDR3 nucleotides are TGTGCCACCTCCCTTAATGGACAGGGATCAGATACGCAGTATTTT.

In this sample, this clonotype turned up many times. This rearrangement joins TRBV5-1 to TRBJ2-1; TRBD2 matches 10 bases. The CDR3 covers 17 residues. V dropped 0 bases and J dropped 7; count of bases not matched to a gene: 10. Germline CDR1 is SGHRS and CDR2 is YFSETQ. The CDR3 loop is CASSLAQRGGPGNEQFF. The CDR3 coding sequence is TGCGCCAGCAGCTTGGCCCAGCGGGGGGGTCCTGGGAATGAGCAGTTCTTC. Full variable domain (outside the CDR3, taken from reference TRBV5-1 and TRBJ2-1): KAGVTQTPRYLIKTRGQQVTLSCSPISGHRSVSWYQQTPGQGLQFLFEYFSETQRNKGNFPGRFSGRQFSNSRSEMNVSTLELGDSALYLCASSLAQRGGPGNEQFFGPGTRLTVL.

For this clonotype: This sequence may be a read error, since a much larger clone differs from it by one base. V and J are TRBV12-3 or TRBV12-4 and TRBJ2-4; 8 nucleotides align to TRBD1. The CDR3 covers 15 residues. CDR3 protein: CASSLSGGRLNNQYF. CDR3 in DNA: TGTGCCAGCAGTCTCTCAGGGGGCAGGTTAAACAATCAGTACTTC.

A few counts support this clonotype. The chain employs TRBV5-1 and TRBJ2-3; D possibly corresponds to TRBD1 (5 bases). CDR1 SGHRS and CDR2 YFSETQ come from the germline V gene. CDR3 length: 14 amino acids. The V gene lost 5 bases and the J gene lost 0 bases, with 10 bases spanning the gap. The CDR3 coding sequence is TGCGCCAGCAGAGGGGCGTCTAGCACAGATACGCAGTATTTT. Its protein is CASRGASSTDTQYF.

This clonotype has a count of ten or more. The chain has TRBV29-1 and TRBJ2-7; tentative D call: TRBD1 (6 bases). This CDR3 spans 14 amino acids. Deletions cut 6 bases from V and 3 bases from J, with 18 bases between. Per germline, CDR1 SQVTM and CDR2 ANQGSEA. The CDR3 protein is CSVAKLGASYEQYF. As DNA, the CDR3 is TGCAGCGTGGCGAAGTTGGGGGCCAGCTACGAGCAGTACTTC.

There are many counts of this clonotype. The chain links TRBV6-4 to TRBJ2-2, with TRBD2 matching 9 bases. The ends lost 4 bases at V and 2 bases at J; junction bases unmatched: 2. The CDR3 sequence is 15 residues long. Germline assignment: CDR1 MRHNA and CDR2 SNTAGT. The CDR3 here is CASSVLAGNTGELFF. CDR3 DNA sequence: TGTGCCAGCAGTGTACTAGCGGGCAACACCGGGGAGCTGTTTTTT.